This record looks at one T cell receptor (beta chain) sequence and its context. Some clones are missing from TCRdb's copy, which holds only in-frame ones; the method was immunoSEQ multiplex PCR. The sample has more than 85,000 clones; about nine tenths are singletons. The sample belongs to a study of identifying expanded T cells in peripheral blood. The sequencing input was blood. This sequence originates from a person between 18 and 75 years old in good health.

CDR3 DNA: TGTGCCAGCAGCTCCCCCCCCGACGGGTACTATGGCTACACCTTC. It yields the protein CASSSPPDGYYGYTF. The chain is built from TRBV7-2 and TRBJ1-2; D call uncertain. The ends were cut back, 4 bases at V and 3 bases at J, with 15 bases in the middle. This CDR3 comprises 15 residues. Germline V gene lookup returns CDR1 SGHTA and CDR2 FQGNSA.